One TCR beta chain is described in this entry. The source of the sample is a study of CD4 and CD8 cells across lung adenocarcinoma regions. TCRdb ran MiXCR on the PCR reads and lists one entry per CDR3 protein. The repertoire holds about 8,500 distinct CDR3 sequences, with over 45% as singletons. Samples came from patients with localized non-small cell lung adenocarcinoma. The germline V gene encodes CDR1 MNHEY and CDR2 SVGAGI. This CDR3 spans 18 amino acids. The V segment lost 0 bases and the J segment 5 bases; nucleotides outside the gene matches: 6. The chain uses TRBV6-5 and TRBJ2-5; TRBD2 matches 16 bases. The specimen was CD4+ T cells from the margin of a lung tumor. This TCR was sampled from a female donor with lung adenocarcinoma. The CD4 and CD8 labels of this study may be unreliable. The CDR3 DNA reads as TGTGCCAGCAGTTACTCAGGGGGACTAGCGGGAGGGTATGAGACCCAGTACTTC. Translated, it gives CASSYSGGLAGGYETQYF.